This T cell receptor (beta chain) was documented in a study of T-cell memory formation after mild COVID-19. This clonotype was detected only a few times. Its antigen is unidentified. TCRdb recomputed calls from the 5' RACE reads with MiXCR, one row per CDR3 protein. The sample includes approximately 340,000 distinct CDR3 sequences, 10% to 15% of them seen just once. Germline V gives CDR1 SGDLS, CDR2 YYNGEE. CDR3 length: 13 amino acids. V was shortened by 5 bases and J by 1 base, with 9 bases between the two germline ends. General study results and limits: Cross-reactive memory apparently joined, as some responding clones appeared in pre-infection memory.

The sequenced material came from PBMCs or a T cell subset sorted from them (not recorded which). The chain joins TRBV9 to TRBJ1-1; D call uncertain. This TCR came from a man younger than 35 who had mild COVID-19 (a few samples of this study predate the infection). Cell type and time point are not known. Here the CDR3 reads CASSPNPNTEAFF. The CDR3 coding sequence is TGTGCCAGCAGTCCTAACCCGAACACTGAAGCTTTCTTT.